The rows below give T cell receptor beta chains drawn from one sample of a study of T-cell memory formation after mild COVID-19. In TCRdb, the 5' RACE reads were re-called with MiXCR into one record per CDR3 protein. The profile shows hundreds of thousands of distinct CDR3 sequences, about a fifth of them singletons. The sample comprised PBMCs or a T cell subset sorted from them (not recorded which). These receptors all come from an adult woman who had mild COVID-19 (a few samples of this study predate the infection). Cell type and time point are not known. Each CDR3 is given with its conserved first and last residue. D genes are given only for firm matches. Size is omitted from some rows. Given values are once, few, many or a class for expanded clones.

D	size	V	J	DNA	CDR3
TRBD1	NA	TRBV12-3/TRBV12-4	TRBJ2-7	TGTGCCAGCCGGGACAGGGGGTTCGGCGAGCAGTACTTC	CASRDRGFGEQYF
NA	NA	TRBV7-9	TRBJ2-7	TGTGCCAGCAGCCGAACCGACCCGGGAGAGCAGTACTTC	CASSRTDPGEQYF
TRBD2	few	TRBV20-1	TRBJ2-3	TGCAGTGCTAGACGGGGGACTAGCGGGTCCTACACAGATACGCAGTATTTT	CSARRGTSGSYTDTQYF
NA	many	TRBV7-9	TRBJ2-3	TGTGCCAGCAGCGTAAGCACAGATACGCAGTATTTT	CASSVSTDTQYF
TRBD1	NA	TRBV24-1	TRBJ2-3	TGTGCCACCAGTATCCATGGGACAGGGCCGACAGATACGCAGTATTTT	CATSIHGTGPTDTQYF
NA	few	TRBV9	TRBJ2-5	TGTGCCAGCAGCGCCTGGGATCTCGGGGAGACCCAGTACTTC	CASSAWDLGETQYF
TRBD1	NA	TRBV20-1	TRBJ2-7	TGCAGTGCTCGGTGGACAGGGAGCTACGAGCAGTACTTC	CSARWTGSYEQYF
NA	NA	TRBV12-3/TRBV12-4	TRBJ2-3	TGTGCCACCTCAGGGTTTCCCACAGATACGCAGTATTTT	CATSGFPTDTQYF
TRBD1	few	TRBV9	TRBJ2-1	TGTGCCAGCAGCGTAAGTGGGACAGGGTATGAGCAGTTCTTC	CASSVSGTGYEQFF
NA	few	TRBV11-3	TRBJ2-1	TGTGCCAGCAGCTTACAGGGCCAGCTTCACAATGAGCAGTTCTTC	CASSLQGQLHNEQFF
NA	few	TRBV5-1	TRBJ1-3	TGCGCCAGCAGCTTGGGAGACAGGCCCGCTACTACTGGAAACACCATATATTTT	CASSLGDRPATTGNTIYF
TRBD2	NA	TRBV2	TRBJ2-3	TGTGCCAGCAGCCGTGGACTAGCGGGAGGTGAAGATACGCAGTATTTT	CASSRGLAGGEDTQYF
TRBD2	NA	TRBV7-8	TRBJ2-3	TGTGCCAGCAGCACCGGCACTAGCGGGCAGTATTTT	CASSTGTSGQYF
NA	many	TRBV3-1	TRBJ1-1	TGTGCCAGCAGCCAAGTTCACACTGAAGCTTTCTTT	CASSQVHTEAFF
NA	NA	TRBV5-6	TRBJ2-5	TGTGCCAGCAGCTTCAACGAAGAGACCCAGTACTTC	CASSFNEETQYF
NA	NA	TRBV7-8	TRBJ1-1	TGTGCCAGCAGCACCATGGGGGGGAACACTGAAGCTTTCTTT	CASSTMGGNTEAFF
NA	few	TRBV5-6	TRBJ2-3	TGTGCCAGCAGCTTGACGGTTGCTAGCACAGATACGCAGTATTTT	CASSLTVASTDTQYF